This T cell receptor (beta chain) was found in a study of blood T cell repertoires in COVID-19. Study in general: The United States, Italy and Spain were the sources of the acute and convalescent COVID-19 samples. T cells, B-cell-depleted T cells, or PBMCs provided the cDNA or gDNA that served as material.

The germline V and J ends were trimmed by 4 bases and 0 bases, with 10 bases remaining between them. Germline V gene lookup returns CDR1 SGHNT and CDR2 YYREEE (reference sequence). The CDR3 has 15 residues. Here immunoSEQ multiplex PCR was the method, and the copy in TCRdb shows in-frame clones only, minus some. The table lists 180,000 or so clones, approximately 88% of them singletons, with around 13% in the top ten. Donors in Cohort 3 counted as recovered after two negative PCRs, clearance, or symptom resolution. V usage is TRBV5-4 and J usage is TRBJ2-2, with D possibly TRBD1 on 6 matching bases. The specimen was PBMCs or T cells enriched from blood (not recorded which). The TCR originated in a woman aged 60-70 years who had recovered from COVID-19. For the CDR3, the DNA is TGTGCCAGCAGCACCGGGACATCGAACACCGGGGAGCTGTTTTTT. It codes for CASSTGTSNTGELFF.